This T cell receptor beta chain was observed in a study of blood T cell repertoires in COVID-19 (TCRdb year 2020). Concerning the study at large: Collaborator samples came from the United States, Italy and Spain and covered acute and convalescent phases of COVID-19. The repertoires were released in a freely available public database intended as a resource for research on the immune response to SARS-CoV-2. Deeply sampled blood TCRbeta repertoires from subjects exposed to, actively infected with, or recovered from COVID-19 were included in the dataset. Sample metadata almost always included a de-identified subject ID, COVID-19 status, age in years and sex. Samples were obtained from the ongoing ImmuneRACE study (first 160 participants) and from 1,254 subjects provided by 6 global collaborators. The prospective study material was composed of cDNA or gDNA derived from T cells, B-cell-depleted T cells, or PBMCs. HLA class I and class II types, where available, came from metadata supplied by the sample provider rather than from assay-based typing. Overall results and qualifications from the work: The amount of clinical and demographic metadata varied by source and participant and was provided uncurated.

The immunoSEQ Assay, a bias-controlled multiplex PCR, was used to amplify TCRbeta CDR3 regions from genomic DNA. The paper's data handling went like this. The number of nucleated cells in each sample was estimated from the amplification of reference gene primers within the assay. Sequence reads were collapsed and filtered to measure the absolute abundance of every unique TCRbeta CDR3 rearrangement. Productive Simpson clonality was computed per sample as the square root of Simpson's diversity index over productive rearrangements. Drawn from immuneACCESS, this table holds only the in-frame rearrangements with V and J called that TCRdb kept. Clones are partly lost; checked studies trace under half to an unresolved V gene and leave the rest unexplained. V, J and clone size are those of that table, while D and trimming were read from the DNA. The sample table holds approximately 230,000 clones, of which 88% were seen once. The ten most abundant clones make up around 2.2% of the sample.

With respect to this clone: Its antigen is currently not known. No base quality values were provided; no much bigger clone lies one nucleotide off.

Another Seattle source contributed samples from volunteer blood donors who had recovered from COVID-19. The collaborating institutions used their own protocols to collect whole blood in K2EDTA tubes. Collaborator samples were shipped for TCRbeta analysis as frozen whole blood, isolated PBMCs, or DNA extracted from either sample type. The sequenced material came from peripheral blood. The sequence came from a woman in her forties who had recovered from COVID-19.

The CDR3 protein sequence reads: CASSLGGVNTGELFF. The DNA sequence is as follows: TGTGCCAGCAGTTTGGGGGGGGTGAACACCGGGGAGCTGTTTTTT. The chain uses TRBV28 and TRBJ2-2, with 7 bases aligning to TRBD2. CDR1 and CDR2 are drawn from the germline V gene: MDHEN, SYDVKM. Reading from cysteine to phenylalanine, the CDR3 counts 15 amino acids. The read is trimmed to its CDR3 DNA, 45 bases read in frame from base 1. For this chain, trimming is 3 bases at the V end and 1 base at the J end, and the number of junction bases without a gene match is 2.